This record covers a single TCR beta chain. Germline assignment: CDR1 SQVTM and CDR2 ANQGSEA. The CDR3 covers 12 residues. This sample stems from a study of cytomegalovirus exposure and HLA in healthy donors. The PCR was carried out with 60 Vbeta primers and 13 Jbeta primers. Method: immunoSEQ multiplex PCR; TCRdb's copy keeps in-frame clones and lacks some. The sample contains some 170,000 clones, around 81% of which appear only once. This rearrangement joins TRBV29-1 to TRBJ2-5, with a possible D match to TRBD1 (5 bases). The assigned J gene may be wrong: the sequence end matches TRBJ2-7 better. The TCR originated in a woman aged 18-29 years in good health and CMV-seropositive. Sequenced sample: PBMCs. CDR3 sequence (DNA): TGCAGCGTTCGAACAGGACCATACGAGCAGTACTTC. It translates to CSVRTGPYEQYF.